This record looks at one T cell receptor beta chain sequence and its context. These data originate in a study of tissue T cells after allogeneic stem cell transplantation. V was cut by 5 bases and J by 10 bases, with 11 bases left in between. Germline CDR1 and CDR2: LNHDA and SQIVND (reference sequence). CDR3 length: 11 residues. The protocol was immunoSEQ multiplex PCR, while the TCRdb copy is restricted to in-frame clones and leaves out a portion. The data contain tens of thousands of clones, 85% of them singletons. The receptor comes from a woman aged 18-49 years who later had graft-versus-host disease after an allogeneic stem cell transplant. The source was blood, collected before transplantation. This sequence joins TRBV19 and TRBJ1-2, with D perhaps TRBD1 (5 bases). CDR3 sequence: CASSVIGAYTF. For the CDR3, the DNA is TGTGCCAGTAGTGTGATTGGGGCCTACACCTTC.